The clone carrying this TCR beta chain has only one observation. CDR3 length equals 16 residues. Germline values: CDR1 DFQATT, CDR2 SNEGSKA (reference sequence). V lost 3 bases to trimming and J lost 4 bases, with 16 bases between them. Data came from immunoSEQ multiplex PCR; TCRdb stores just in-frame clones and leaves some out. The sample includes roughly 150,000 clones, 93% of them seen just once. The sample is drawn from a study of control samples from healthy donors and cancer patients. The sample comprised blood. The chain joins TRBV20-1 to TRBJ2-6; D might be TRBD1 (6 bases). The TCR was taken from a man aged 50 or older in good health. This chain's CDR3 is CSASFGGAAGANVLTF. CDR3 coding DNA: TGCAGTGCTAGTTTTGGGGGCGCGGCGGGGGCCAACGTCCTGACTTTC.